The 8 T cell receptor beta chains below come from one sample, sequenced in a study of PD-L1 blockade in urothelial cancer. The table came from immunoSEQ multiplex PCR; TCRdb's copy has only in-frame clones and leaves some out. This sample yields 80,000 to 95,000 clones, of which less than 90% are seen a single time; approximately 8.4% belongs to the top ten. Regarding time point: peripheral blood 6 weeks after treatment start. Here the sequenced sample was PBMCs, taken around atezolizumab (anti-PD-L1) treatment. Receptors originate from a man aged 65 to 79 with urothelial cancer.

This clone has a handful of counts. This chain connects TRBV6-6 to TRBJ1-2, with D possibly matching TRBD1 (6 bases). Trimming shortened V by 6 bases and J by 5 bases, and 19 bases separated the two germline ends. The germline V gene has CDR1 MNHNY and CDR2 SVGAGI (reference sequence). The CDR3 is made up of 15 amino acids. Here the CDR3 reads CASSLSLQGGYGYTF. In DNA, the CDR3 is TGTGCCAGCAGCCTCAGCCTACAGGGAGGGTATGGCTACACCTTC.

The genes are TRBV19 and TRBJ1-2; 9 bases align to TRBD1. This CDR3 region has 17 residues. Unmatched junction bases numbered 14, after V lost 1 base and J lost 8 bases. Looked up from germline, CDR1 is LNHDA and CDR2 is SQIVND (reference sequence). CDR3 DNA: TGTGCCAGTAGTATAGGTCGGACCTGGGACAGGGAAAAAGGCTACACCTTC. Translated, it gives CASSIGRTWDREKGYTF.

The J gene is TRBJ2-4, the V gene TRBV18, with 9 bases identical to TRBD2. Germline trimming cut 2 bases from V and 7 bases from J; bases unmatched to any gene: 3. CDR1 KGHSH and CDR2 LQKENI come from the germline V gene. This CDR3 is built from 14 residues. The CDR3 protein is CASSPASGVNIQYF. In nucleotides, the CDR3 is TGTGCCAGCTCACCAGCTAGCGGGGTCAACATTCAGTACTTC.

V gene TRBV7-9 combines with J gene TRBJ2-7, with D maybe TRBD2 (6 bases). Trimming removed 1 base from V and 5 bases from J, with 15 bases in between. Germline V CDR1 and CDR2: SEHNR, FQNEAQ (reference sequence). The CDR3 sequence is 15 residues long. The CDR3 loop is CASSLGRGFPDEQYF. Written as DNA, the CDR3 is TGTGCCAGCAGCTTAGGGCGGGGTTTTCCGGACGAGCAGTACTTC.

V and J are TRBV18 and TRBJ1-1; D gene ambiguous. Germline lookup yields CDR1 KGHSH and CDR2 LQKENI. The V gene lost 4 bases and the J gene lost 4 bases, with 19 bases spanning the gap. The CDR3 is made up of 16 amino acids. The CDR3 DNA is TGTGCCAGCTCACAAAATGGCCTCCCGTCGGGCACTGAAGCTTTCTTT. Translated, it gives CASSQNGLPSGTEAFF.

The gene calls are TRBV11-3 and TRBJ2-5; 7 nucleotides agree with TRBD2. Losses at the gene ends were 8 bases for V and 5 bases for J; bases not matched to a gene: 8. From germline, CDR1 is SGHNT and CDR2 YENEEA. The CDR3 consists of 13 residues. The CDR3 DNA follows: TGTGCCAGCTCGGGAGGAGGAGTCGAGACCCAGTACTTC. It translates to CASSGGGVETQYF.

CDR3 nucleotide sequence: TGTGCCACCGGAGCGGGCGCGAACACCGGGGAGCTGTTTTTT. It specifies CATGAGANTGELFF. The J gene is TRBJ2-2, the V gene TRBV19; TRBD2 might be the D (6 bases). In germline, CDR1 is LNHDA, CDR2 SQIVND (reference sequence). V shed 10 bases and J shed 0 bases, with 12 bases lying between them. CDR3 length: 14 residues.

The CDR3 nucleotides are TGTGCCAGCAGCCTCACACCGGAGGCGGTCGGGAATGAGCAGTTCTTC. The encoded protein is CASSLTPEAVGNEQFF. The genes are TRBV5-5 and TRBJ2-1; the D gene is possibly TRBD2 (5 bases). Germline CDR1 is SGHKS and CDR2 is YYEKEE (reference sequence). This CDR3 region has 16 residues. The V end lost 4 bases, the J end lost 7 bases, and 21 bases lay between the germline ends.